Included here is one T cell receptor (beta chain) sequence, with context. Its cognate antigen is unknown. This entry is derived from a study of CD8+ T cells in alopecia areata. As for the study in general: Treatment comprised oral tofacitinib, 5 to 10 mg twice daily, in treated patients.

Extracted from the samples, RNA was reverse transcribed into cDNA to serve as the sequencing template. Method: immunoSEQ multiplex PCR; TCRdb's copy keeps in-frame clones and lacks some. The sample contains roughly 250,000 clones, roughly two thirds of which appear only once. J lost 4 bases, V lost 1 base, and 4 bases had no gene match. The CDR3 runs to 15 residues. Germline V gives CDR1 LNHNV, CDR2 YYDKDF (reference sequence). Regarding the study as a whole: Elevated clonality characterized lesional scalp relative to normal scalp, particularly in alopecia totalis/universalis. Normal skin's resident alphabeta T cells are also sequenced in scalp samples.

This sequence originates from a human donor with alopecia areata. Sequenced material: CD4+ T cells sorted from blood, taken at week 0. This sequence joins TRBV15 and TRBJ1-1; 9 bases match TRBD1. Here the CDR3 DNA reads TGTGCCACCAGCAGAGGGGGGACAGGGACCACTGAAGCTTTCTTT. Encoded protein: CATSRGGTGTTEAFF.